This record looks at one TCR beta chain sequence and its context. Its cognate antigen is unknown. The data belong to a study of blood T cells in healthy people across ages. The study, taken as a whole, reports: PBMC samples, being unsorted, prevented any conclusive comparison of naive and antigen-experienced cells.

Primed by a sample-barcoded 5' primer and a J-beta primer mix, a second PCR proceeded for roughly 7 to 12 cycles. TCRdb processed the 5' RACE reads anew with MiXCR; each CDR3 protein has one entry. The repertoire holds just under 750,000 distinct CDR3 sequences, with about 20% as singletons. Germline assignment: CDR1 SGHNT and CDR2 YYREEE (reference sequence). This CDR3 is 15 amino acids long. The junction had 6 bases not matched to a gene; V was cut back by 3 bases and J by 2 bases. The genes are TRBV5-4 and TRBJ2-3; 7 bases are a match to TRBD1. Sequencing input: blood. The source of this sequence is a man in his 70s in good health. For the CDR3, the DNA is TGTGCCAGCAGCTCGAGGGGGCTTGACACAGATACGCAGTATTTT. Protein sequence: CASSSRGLDTDTQYF. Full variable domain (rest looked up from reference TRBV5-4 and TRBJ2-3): ETGVTQSPTHLIKTRGQQVTLRCSSQSGHNTVSWYQQALGQGPQFIFQYYREEENGRGNFPPRFSGLQFPNYSSELNVNALELDDSALYLCASSSRGLDTDTQYFGPGTRLTVL.